The T cell receptor beta chain described here comes from a study of cytomegalovirus exposure and HLA in healthy donors. Both 60 Vbeta primers and 13 Jbeta primers went into the PCR. The assay was immunoSEQ multiplex PCR, and TCRdb's table has in-frame clones only and misses some. Of about 170,000 clones detected, around 86% appear once; the ten largest clones hold 2% to 2.5%. As regards this clone: Antigen: not known.

Study observations and caveats: Specificity of a few CMV-associated chains for CMV antigens was verified in vitro. Most TCR beta V segments were productive about 87% or about 30% of the time in an earlier analysis. TCR beta V- and J-gene trimming was later associated with a missense DCLRE1C variant.

The CDR3 totals 16 residues. In germline, CDR1 is SGDLS, CDR2 YYNGEE. Trimming shortened V by 3 bases and J by 4 bases, and 17 bases separated the two germline ends. At collection, donors were nominally healthy, but unrecorded immune exposures were probable. Sample: PBMCs. The rearrangement links TRBV9 to TRBJ1-3, with D perhaps TRBD1 (5 bases). This clonotype was obtained from a male donor in good health and CMV-seronegative. CDR3 sequence: CASSDPQGKGGNTIYF. The CDR3 DNA reads as TGTGCCAGCAGCGACCCTCAGGGCAAGGGGGGAAACACCATATATTTT.